This T cell receptor (beta chain) was obtained from a study of T cells in tumors after PD-1 blockade (dated by TCRdb to the late 2010s). About the full investigation: Patients were excluded if they had prior checkpoint blockade, use of systemic immunosuppressants, or recent radiotherapy or other anti-cancer therapy within 4 weeks. Pembrolizumab 200 mg every 3 weeks or cemiplimab 350 mg every 2 weeks was administered to patients. Some patients also continued taking vismodegib 150 mg daily during anti-PD-1 treatment. An average of approximately 120,000 TCR templates (range about 22,000-260,000) and 36,536 unique clonotypes was obtained for peripheral blood samples. Using site-matched tumors from BCC or SCC patients sampled before and after anti-PD-1 therapy, the study carried out paired single-cell RNA and TCR sequencing. To compare clonotypes in blood and tumor, bulk TCR sequencing was done on under 11 peripheral blood samples taken from roughly 5 patients. Clinical response was assessed using RECIST version 1.1. Here is what the overall study found, with its caveats: Approximately 40% of the TCR clonotypes from tumors also showed up in blood, and some novel exhausted tumor clones were present in pre-treatment blood, which suggests peripheral recruitment. The source of novel T cell clones was not identified, and lymphoid organs or rare unexpanded clones within the tumor or the tumor periphery could be included among the possible sources.

The immunoSEQ platform was used to carry out deep TCRbeta sequencing. Per the authors' processing: For further analysis, only productive rearrangements were exported from the immunoSEQ Analyzer. T cell phenotypes were assigned to bulk TCRbeta clonotypes by matching the clonotypes to single-cell RNA+TCR-seq clones that had the same TCRbeta sequence. Clone enrichment in tumor was calculated as tumor frequency divided by PBMC frequency from bulk TCR sequencing. TCRs were grouped by GLIPH into specificity groups, defined as clusters of distinct TCRs likely recognizing common antigens via shared CDR3 motifs. TCRdb took this table from immuneACCESS and kept in-frame rearrangements with V and J called. Such tables lack part of the clones; where checked against another copy, unresolved V genes explain under half of the gap, and the rest is unexplained. V and J calls and clone size come straight from that table; D and trimming were deduced from the DNA. For this sample the table gives roughly 33,000 clones, of which around 80% were detected only once. About 35% of the sample is in the top ten clones.

Taken from the germline V gene (reference sequence), the CDR1 and CDR2 loops are LGHDT and YNNKEL. The CDR3 measures 16 amino acids from cysteine to phenylalanine. The CDR3 DNA has 48 bases and is translated from base 1. The V end loses 0 bases and the J end loses 4 bases, and a stretch of 14 bases separates them. This clone was seen a single time. The antigen this receptor binds is unknown. Base qualities are not recorded, but no much larger clone differs from it by a single base. In the paper's terms, the time point label means: before anti-PD-1 therapy. For bulk TCRbeta sequencing, genomic DNA was extracted from tumor biopsies or peripheral blood, and input amounts ranged from about 616 ng to 6,500 ng. Histologically proven advanced or metastatic basal or squamous cell carcinoma was present in all patients, all of whom were poor candidates for surgical resection. Of the ten to eleven patients making up the basal cell carcinoma cohort, several underwent bulk tumor TCR sequencing.

The origin of this receptor is a human donor with basal cell carcinoma. The sequence links TRBV3-1 (or the pseudogene TRBV3-2) to TRBJ2-3; the D gene is perhaps TRBD2, from 5 matching bases. The source was PBMCs, collected before anti-PD-1 treatment. The nucleotides read TGTGCCAGCAGCCAAGATGGGGAGCTGGCTTCAGATACGCAGTATTTT. Its translation reads: CASSQDGELASDTQYF.